The subject of this entry is one T cell receptor (beta chain). The target antigen is unknown. This record comes from a study of T cell repertoires in cytomegalovirus infection. Across the whole study: From public TCR beta signatures came an indication of both CMV infection and matching HLA type. General study points: Cumulative frequency of public TCR beta families picked out carriers of CMV plus the relevant HLA. What dominated the ex vivo response were HLA-C-restricted CMV-specific TCR beta clonotypes.

CDR1 SGDLS and CDR2 YYNGEE come from the germline V gene. The CDR3 is 16 amino acids. The V and J ends lost 4 bases and 2 bases, in that order; junction bases with no gene match: 8. TCRdb processed the reads anew with MiXCR; each CDR3 protein has one entry. The sample records about 110,000 distinct CDR3 sequences, roughly 31% being singletons. This chain joins TRBV9 and TRBJ2-3; 9 bases match TRBD2. The origin of this receptor is a human donor in good health (CMV status not recorded). Some clones in this sample may be carry-over from other donors' samples. The source material was CD8+ T cells from cultured PBMCs, sampled from culture after CMV antigen stimulation. CDR3 nucleotides: TGTGCCAGCAGCCCCGGGGGCGGGGGGGCCACAGATACGCAGTATTTT. Protein: CASSPGGGGATDTQYF.